This T cell receptor beta chain originates from a study of somatic mutations in cytotoxic T cells in rheumatoid arthritis (dated by TCRdb to 2016 to 2017). For context, the study as a whole: Peripheral blood (around 31 ml EDTA) was collected from patients immediately after diagnosis and before any treatment began. Some T-cell populations stained with V beta antibodies were sorted by flow on a FACSAria II or Sony SH800 to nearly 100% purity, with sorted V beta1+ cells additionally subjected to TCRB sequencing. The study asked whether expanded CD8+ T-cell clones in newly diagnosed, untreated rheumatoid arthritis carry somatic mutations, and used TCRB deep sequencing to characterize clonality. For 65 to 80 rheumatoid arthritis patients and 15 to 20 healthy controls, TCRB deep sequencing was carried out. Patients and controls did not essentially differ in median age, which was nearly identical between the groups. Broad study findings and their caveats: The slight underrepresentation of TRBV07 in patients was not corrected for multiple comparisons. The antigen targets of the expanded CD8+ clones were unknown, and absence from virus-specific databases did not rule out viral specificity. The largest CD8+ clone made up more than 20% of CD8+ cells in about an eighth of the roughly 65 patients, and blood and synovial fluid shared several identical CD8+ TCRB sequences. In patients, CD8+ clonality rose with age (Spearman r ~ 0.52), which was not the case in healthy controls. CD8+ T-cell clonality did not differ significantly between rheumatoid arthritis patients and age-matched healthy controls.

TCRB CDR3 sequencing used the immunoSEQ assay on genomic DNA. As for the original processing: Patient CD8+ clones larger than 1% were compared against published virus-specific TCRB sequences, and only a few matched. Nothing other than productive TCRB rearrangements was included in the analyses. Defining a clone by its unique TCRB CDR3 sequence, the study calculated clonality as a productive clonality index derived from Shannon entropy. To calculate repertoire overlap between two samples, the template counts of each clone were considered relative to each sample's total templates. Flow cytometry-measured V-gene usage correlated with V-gene usage from TCRB sequencing, with a Spearman r of more than 0.6. The clones in this table, taken by TCRdb from immuneACCESS, are in-frame only. Not every clone is retained; where verified, under half of the shortfall comes from an unresolved V gene, and the cause of the rest is unknown. The V and J calls and the clone size are those of that table, but D and trimming were determined from the DNA. The sample records around 7,000 clones, 75% to 90% of which are singletons. The ten largest clones add up to 20% to 30% of the sample.

This clone has a single count. Its antigen is unknown. Base qualities are not recorded, but no much larger clone differs from it by a single base. For CDR1 and CDR2, the germline V gene lists SGHAT and FQNNGV. Reading from cysteine to phenylalanine, the CDR3 counts 15 amino acids. The read is trimmed to its CDR3 DNA, 45 bases read in frame from base 1. V is reduced by 5 bases and J by 4 bases, leaving a spacing of 12 bases between them. Flow cytometry confirmed the purity of CD4+ and CD8+ cells that had been isolated by positive magnetic bead selection on an AutoMACS. Initial screening for clonal expansions relied on flow cytometry with a TCR V beta antibody panel, after which sorted CD8+ fractions underwent TCRB deep sequencing for characterization. Ficoll-Paque PLUS density gradient separation was used to isolate peripheral blood mononuclear cells. DNA from CD4-enriched, CD8-enriched or PBMC samples was extracted using Nucleospin Tissue or Tissue XS kits and then quantified on a Qubit 2.0 fluorometer.

Sequences were obtained from CD8+ T cells sorted from blood. The chain is made from TRBV11-2 and TRBJ2-6; TRBD1 is possibly the D segment (5 matching bases). The sequence was collected from a woman aged 65 to 85 with rheumatoid arthritis. The CDR3 region has the sequence CASSPTGRGANVLTF. In nucleotides, the sequence is TGTGCCAGCAGCCCTACAGGAAGAGGGGCCAACGTCCTGACTTTC.